The entry that follows covers one TCR beta chain sequence. The data derive from a study of T cell changes during pregnancy in multiple sclerosis. Germline CDR1 is MNHEY and CDR2 is SVGAGI. The V and J ends lost 2 bases and 5 bases respectively, with 18 bases between them. The CDR3 is 16 amino acids. Profiled with immunoSEQ multiplex PCR; TCRdb holds only in-frame clones, not every one. The profile shows 85,000 to 90,000 clones, 85% to 95% of them singletons. This sequence was found in a female donor in good health, enrolled as a control in a pregnancy study. The sample was peripheral blood, taken after pregnancy. The V call is TRBV6-5, the J call TRBJ2-5; tentative D call: TRBD1 (6 bases). The CDR3 sequence is CASSYIYRGGVETQYF. The CDR3 nucleotides are TGTGCCAGCAGTTACATTTATCGTGGGGGCGTGGAGACCCAGTACTTC.